This T cell receptor beta chain is from a study of Tregs in tolerant kidney transplant recipients (dated by TCRdb to 2018 to 2020). Turning to the overall study: The transplants used related donors along with nonmyeloablative bone marrow transplantation, and in the human trials mixed chimerism was transient. TCRbeta sequencing was used in the study to identify donor-specific regulatory T cells before combined kidney and bone marrow transplantation, and the identified cells were then tracked after transplant. The full study reports these points: Expanding Tregs with activated donor B cells appeared to identify the most biologically relevant and donor-specific TCRbeta repertoire. Biological reproducibility was not examined directly, but technical replication error appeared to be minimal. Donor-specific Treg expansion exceeded global Treg expansion in tolerant patients, suggesting antigen-driven rather than nonspecific expansion. Because the study included only a small number of patients, the results must be confirmed in larger populations and under other immunosuppression protocols. PCR primers changed over time for some patients, so nucleotide-level comparison across those patients' samples was not possible.

Genomic DNA was extracted from sorted cells with the QIAGEN DNeasy Blood and Tissue Kit for TCRbeta CDR3 sequencing. High-throughput TCRbeta CDR3 sequencing, including PCR amplification with bias correction and internal controls, was performed commercially through immunoSEQ. In the authors' own workflow: Unique productive TCRbeta sequences were defined by CDR3 nucleotide sequence where primers matched, otherwise by CDR3 amino acid sequence with Vbeta and Jbeta genes. Sorting error was corrected by removing sequences shared between sorted populations at a frequency ratio of 2:1 or less, and the remaining shared sequences were assigned to the higher population. Sequences were defined as donor-reactive when expanded at least 5-fold in CFSE-low cells versus unstimulated cells and present at a frequency of at least 0.01% in CFSE-low cells. Jensen-Shannon divergence calculated on the top 100 TCRbeta sequences ranked by frequency was used to measure repertoire divergence. For any sample with multiple sequencing runs, sorting error was corrected in each run separately before the runs were pooled. TCRdb obtained this table from immuneACCESS and retained in-frame rearrangements with V and J assigned. These tables miss some clones; where compared with another copy, unresolved V genes account for less than half of the shortfall, and the remainder is unexplained. V and J calls and clone size are copied from that table; D and trimming were computed from the DNA. Here the sample has tens of thousands of clones; approximately 91% occur a single time. Approximately 0.36% of the sample rests with the top ten.

The time point label, read with the paper, signifies: blood sample drawn before combined kidney and bone marrow transplant. Unstimulated Tregs (CD4+CD25+CD127-), CD4+ non-Tregs (CD4+CD25-), CD4 and CD8 cells were FACS-sorted from thawed PBMCs. Patients were 4 combined kidney and bone marrow transplant recipients from the ITN036ST trial, and only these trial subjects had samples available. Healthy control blood was processed to PBMCs with a Ficoll density gradient and then cryopreserved, whereas patient PBMCs were collected both before and after transplant. A word on this clone: Its cognate antigen has yet to be identified. No much larger clonotype is one base removed from it; base qualities were not supplied.

The receptor comes from a human donor who received a combined kidney and bone marrow transplant. The sample in question was CD4+ T cells from blood, obtained before the transplant.

The DNA sequence reads TGTGCCATCAGATCAACTAGCGGGGTACTCTACAATGAGCAGTTCTTC. This gives the protein CAIRSTSGVLYNEQFF. In this chain, TRBV10-3 is recombined with TRBJ2-1; a stretch of 10 junction bases matches TRBD2. The CDR3 measures 16 amino acids from cysteine to phenylalanine. Of the read, only the CDR3 DNA is kept; its 48 bases are in frame from base 1. Reading the germline V gene gives CDR1 ENHRY and CDR2 SYGVKD. V loses 6 bases at its end and J loses 3 bases; junction bases beyond the gene matches: 8.